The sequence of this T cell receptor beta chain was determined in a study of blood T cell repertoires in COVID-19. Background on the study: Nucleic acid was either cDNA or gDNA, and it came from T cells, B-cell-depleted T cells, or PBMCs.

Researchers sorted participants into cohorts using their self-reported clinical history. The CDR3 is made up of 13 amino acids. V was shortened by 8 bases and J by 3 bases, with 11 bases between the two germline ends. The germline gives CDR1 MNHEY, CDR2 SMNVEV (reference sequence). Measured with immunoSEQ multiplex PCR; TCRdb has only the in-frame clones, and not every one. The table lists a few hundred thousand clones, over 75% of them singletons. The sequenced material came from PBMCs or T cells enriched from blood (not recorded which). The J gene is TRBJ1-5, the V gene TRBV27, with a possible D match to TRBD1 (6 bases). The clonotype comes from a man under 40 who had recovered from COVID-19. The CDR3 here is CASGTLINQPQHF. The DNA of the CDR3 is TGTGCCAGCGGGACATTAATCAATCAGCCCCAGCATTTT.